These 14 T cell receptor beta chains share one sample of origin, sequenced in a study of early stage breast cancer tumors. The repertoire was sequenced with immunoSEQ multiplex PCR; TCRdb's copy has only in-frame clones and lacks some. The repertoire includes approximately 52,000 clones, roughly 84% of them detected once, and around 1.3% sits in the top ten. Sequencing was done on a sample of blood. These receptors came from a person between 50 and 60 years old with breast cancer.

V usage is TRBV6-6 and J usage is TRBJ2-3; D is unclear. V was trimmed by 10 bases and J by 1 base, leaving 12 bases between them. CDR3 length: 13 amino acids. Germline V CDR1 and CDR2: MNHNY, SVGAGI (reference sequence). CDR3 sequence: CATRLVGTDTQYF. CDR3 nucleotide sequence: TGTGCCACGCGATTGGTCGGCACAGATACGCAGTATTTT.

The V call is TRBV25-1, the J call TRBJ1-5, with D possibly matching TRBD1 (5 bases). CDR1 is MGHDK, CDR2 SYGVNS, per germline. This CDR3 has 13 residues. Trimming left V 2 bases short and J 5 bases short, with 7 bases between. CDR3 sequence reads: CASSERGDQPQHF. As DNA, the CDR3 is TGTGCCAGCAGTGAACGAGGGGATCAGCCCCAGCATTTT.

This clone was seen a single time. This chain's CDR3 is CASTTTGAGTGELFF. DNA of the CDR3: TGTGCCAGCACCACCACAGGGGCGGGCACCGGGGAGCTGTTTTTT. V usage is TRBV5-6 and J usage is TRBJ2-2; 7 bases map to TRBD1. From germline, CDR1 is SGHDT and CDR2 YYEEEE. Trimming took 6 bases from V and 4 from J; bases not matched to a gene: 9. The CDR3 covers 15 residues. Full variable domain (rest looked up from reference TRBV5-6 and TRBJ2-2): DAGVTQSPTHLIKTRGQQVTLRCSPKSGHDTVSWYQQALGQGPQFIFQYYEEEERQRGNFPDRFSGHQFPNYSSELNVNALLLGDSALYLCASTTTGAGTGELFFGEGSRLTVL.

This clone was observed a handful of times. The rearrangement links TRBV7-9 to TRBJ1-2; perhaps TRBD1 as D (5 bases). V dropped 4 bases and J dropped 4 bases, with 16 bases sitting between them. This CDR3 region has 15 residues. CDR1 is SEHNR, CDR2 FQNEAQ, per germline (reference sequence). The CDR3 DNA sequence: TGTGCCAGCAGCTCGTCGGGACGGAGCCTCTATGGCTACACCTTC. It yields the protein CASSSSGRSLYGYTF. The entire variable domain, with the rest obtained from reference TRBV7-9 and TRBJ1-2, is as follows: DTGVSQNPRHKITKRGQNVTFRCDPISEHNRLYWYRQTLGQGPEFLTYFQNEAQLEKSRLLSDRFSAERPKGSFSTLEIQRTEQGDSAMYLCASSSSGRSLYGYTFGSGTRLTVV.

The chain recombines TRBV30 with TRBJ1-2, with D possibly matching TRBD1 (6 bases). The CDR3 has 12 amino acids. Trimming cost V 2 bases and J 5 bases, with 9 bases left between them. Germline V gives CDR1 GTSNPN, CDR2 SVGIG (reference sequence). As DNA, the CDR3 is TGTGCCTGGAGTACCACAGGGTATGGCTACACCTTC. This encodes CAWSTTGYGYTF.

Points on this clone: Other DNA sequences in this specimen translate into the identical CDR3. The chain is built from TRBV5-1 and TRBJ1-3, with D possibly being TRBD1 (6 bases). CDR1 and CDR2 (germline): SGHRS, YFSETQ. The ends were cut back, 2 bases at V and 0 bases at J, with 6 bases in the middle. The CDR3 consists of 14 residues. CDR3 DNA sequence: TGCGCCAGCAGCTTAGGGGGCTCTGGAAACACCATATATTTT. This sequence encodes CASSLGGSGNTIYF.

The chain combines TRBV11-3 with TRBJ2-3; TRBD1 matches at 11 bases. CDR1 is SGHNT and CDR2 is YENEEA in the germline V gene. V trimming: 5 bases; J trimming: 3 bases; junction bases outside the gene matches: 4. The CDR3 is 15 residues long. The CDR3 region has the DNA TGTGCCAGCAGCCCGGGACAGGGGGAGACAGATACGCAGTATTTT. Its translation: CASSPGQGETDTQYF. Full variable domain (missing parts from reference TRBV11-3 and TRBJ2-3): EAGVVQSPRYKIIEKKQPVAFWCNPISGHNTLYWYLQNLGQGPELLIRYENEEAVDDSQLPKDRFSAERLKGVDSTLKIQPAELGDSAVYLCASSPGQGETDTQYFGPGTRLTVL.

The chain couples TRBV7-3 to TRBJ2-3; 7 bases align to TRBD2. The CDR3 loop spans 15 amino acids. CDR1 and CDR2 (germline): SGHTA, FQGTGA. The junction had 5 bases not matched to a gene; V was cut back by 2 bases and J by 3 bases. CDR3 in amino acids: CASSLGAGETDTQYF. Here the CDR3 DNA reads TGTGCCAGCAGCTTAGGGGCGGGAGAAACAGATACGCAGTATTTT.

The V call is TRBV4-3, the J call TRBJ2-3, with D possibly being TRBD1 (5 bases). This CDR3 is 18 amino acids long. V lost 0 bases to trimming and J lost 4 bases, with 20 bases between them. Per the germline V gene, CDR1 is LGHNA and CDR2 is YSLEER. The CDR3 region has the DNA TGCGCCAGCAGCCAAGATGTATCCCTGGGAAGGGGCGCAGATACGCAGTATTTT. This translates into CASSQDVSLGRGADTQYF.

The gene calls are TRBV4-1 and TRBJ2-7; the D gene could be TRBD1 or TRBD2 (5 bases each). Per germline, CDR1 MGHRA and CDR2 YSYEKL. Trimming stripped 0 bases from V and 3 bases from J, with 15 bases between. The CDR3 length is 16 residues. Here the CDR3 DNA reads TGCGCCAGCAGCCAAGACGTTCTTGGGACGGTCTACGAGCAGTACTTC. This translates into CASSQDVLGTVYEQYF.

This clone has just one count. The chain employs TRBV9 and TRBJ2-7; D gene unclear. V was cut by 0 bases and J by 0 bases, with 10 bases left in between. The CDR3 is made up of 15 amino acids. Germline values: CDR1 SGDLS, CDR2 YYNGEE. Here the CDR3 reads CASSVATGISYEQYF. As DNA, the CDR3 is TGTGCCAGCAGCGTAGCCACGGGTATCTCCTACGAGCAGTACTTC.

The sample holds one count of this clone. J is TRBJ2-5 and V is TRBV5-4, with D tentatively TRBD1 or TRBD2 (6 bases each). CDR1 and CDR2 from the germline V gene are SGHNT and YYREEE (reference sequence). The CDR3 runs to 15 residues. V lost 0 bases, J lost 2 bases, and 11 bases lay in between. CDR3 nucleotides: TGTGCCAGCAGCTTGGAGGGGGGCAGACAAGAGACCCAGTACTTC. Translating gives CASSLEGGRQETQYF.

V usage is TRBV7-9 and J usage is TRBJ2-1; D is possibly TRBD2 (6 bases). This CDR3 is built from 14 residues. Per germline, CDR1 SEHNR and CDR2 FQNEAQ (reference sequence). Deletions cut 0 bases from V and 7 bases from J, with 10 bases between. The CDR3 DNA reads TGTGCCAGCAGCTTAGCGGGGGGTGGGAATGAGCAGTTCTTC. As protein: CASSLAGGGNEQFF.

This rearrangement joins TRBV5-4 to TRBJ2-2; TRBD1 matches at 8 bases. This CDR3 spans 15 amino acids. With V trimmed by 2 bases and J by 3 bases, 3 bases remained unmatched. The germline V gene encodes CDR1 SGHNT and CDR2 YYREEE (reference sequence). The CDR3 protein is CASSFGTGHTGELFF. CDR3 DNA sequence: TGTGCCAGCAGCTTTGGGACAGGCCACACCGGGGAGCTGTTTTTT.